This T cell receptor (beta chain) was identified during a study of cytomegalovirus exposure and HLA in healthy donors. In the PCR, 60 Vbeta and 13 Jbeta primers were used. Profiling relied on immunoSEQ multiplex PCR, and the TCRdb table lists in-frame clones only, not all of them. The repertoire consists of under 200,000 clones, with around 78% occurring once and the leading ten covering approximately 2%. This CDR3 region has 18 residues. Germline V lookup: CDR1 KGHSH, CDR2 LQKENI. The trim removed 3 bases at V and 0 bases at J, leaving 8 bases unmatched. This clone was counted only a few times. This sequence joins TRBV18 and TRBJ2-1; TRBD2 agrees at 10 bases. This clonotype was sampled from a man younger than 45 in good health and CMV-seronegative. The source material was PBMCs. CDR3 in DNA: TGTGCCAGCTCACCGGCGGGATTAGCGGGGGGCTCCTACAATGAGCAGTTCTTC. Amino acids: CASSPAGLAGGSYNEQFF.